This TCR beta chain was documented in a study of identical twins. Study-wide results and caveats: These conclusions were based on statistical analysis (cross-sectional, not following the same donors).

TCRdb called the 5' RACE reads again in MiXCR, with one record for every CDR3 protein. The sample yields 460,000 or so distinct CDR3 sequences, 14% seen once. This clonotype showed up just a few times. Antigen: not known. V shed 6 bases and J 7 bases; nucleotides not matched to a gene: 8. This CDR3 spans 14 amino acids. Germline V gene sequence: CDR1 SGHTA, CDR2 FQGNSA. The same data also went into a second study, on yellow fever vaccine responses in identical twins.

J is TRBJ2-1 and V is TRBV7-2; 8 bases are a match to TRBD2. Sequencing was carried out using CD4+ T cells sorted from blood. The clonotype was recovered from a young woman in good health. CDR3 sequence: CASSTRGGRNEQFF. In DNA, the CDR3 is TGTGCCAGCAGTACCCGGGGGGGCCGGAATGAGCAGTTCTTC.